These 2 T cell receptor beta chains were all obtained from the same sample, sequenced in a study of cytomegalovirus exposure and HLA in healthy donors. Measured with immunoSEQ multiplex PCR; TCRdb has only the in-frame clones, and not every one. Of about 280,000 clones listed, about 86% were seen once; the top ten hold 0.9% to 1.1%. The sequencing sample was made of PBMCs. The origin of the receptors is a woman aged 18 to 35 in good health and CMV-seronegative.

This rearrangement joins TRBV27 to TRBJ1-5, with D maybe TRBD1 (5 bases). This CDR3 has 16 residues. In germline, CDR1 is MNHEY, CDR2 SMNVEV (reference sequence). V shed 0 bases and J shed 2 bases, with 11 bases lying between them. The CDR3 region is CASSLSTGERNQPQHF. The CDR3 nucleotides read TGTGCCAGCAGTTTATCGACGGGGGAGCGCAATCAGCCCCAGCATTTT.

In this sample, this clone turned up once. The chain links TRBV7-3 to TRBJ2-3; D is uncertain. The CDR3 is made up of 14 amino acids. Germline V gene lookup returns CDR1 SGHTA and CDR2 FQGTGA. With 0 bases removed from V and 2 bases from J, the gap between germline ends came to 6 bases. This CDR3 reads CASSLTRNTDTQYF. The CDR3 bases are TGTGCCAGCAGCTTAACGAGGAACACAGATACGCAGTATTTT.